This T cell receptor (beta chain) was recorded in a study of OX40 agonist ivuxolimab in advanced cancers. Overall study results and limits: Antigen specificity was not determined for the expanded peripheral T cells. Doses of 0.1 to 3.0 mg/kg were accompanied by clonal expansion of CD4+ and CD8+ blood T cells by week 6.

CDR1 MDHEN and CDR2 SYDVKM come from the germline V gene. V dropped 4 bases and J dropped 0; count of bases not matched to a gene: 4. This CDR3 is built from 16 residues. The protocol was immunoSEQ multiplex PCR, while the TCRdb copy is restricted to in-frame clones and leaves out a portion. The sample includes tens of thousands of clones, roughly 80% seen only once; the top ten take less than 5%. About this clone itself: Its antigen is not identified.

Exclusion of a patient followed from autoimmune disease history or systemic immunosuppression. The sample was CD4+ or CD8+ T cells sorted from blood, taken in a trial of the OX40 agonist ivuxolimab. The origin of this receptor is an adult with an advanced solid tumor such as melanoma, head and neck, liver or kidney cancer. The chain uses TRBV28 and TRBJ2-1; 9 nucleotides line up with TRBD2. CDR3 DNA: TGTGCCAGCAGTTCCGATAGCGGGGGCTCCTACAATGAGCAGTTCTTC. Protein sequence: CASSSDSGGSYNEQFF.